A selection of T cell receptor beta chains follows, all from one sample in a study of OX40 agonist ivuxolimab in advanced cancers. The table came from immunoSEQ multiplex PCR; TCRdb's copy has only in-frame clones and leaves some out. The table records about 19,000 clones, approximately 86% of them present only once. Specimen: CD4+ or CD8+ T cells sorted from blood, collected in a trial of the OX40 agonist ivuxolimab. The receptors come from an adult with an advanced solid tumor such as melanoma, head and neck, liver or kidney cancer. Each CDR3 is given with its conserved first and last residue. Fields, in order: clone size, J gene, D gene, V gene, CDR3 length, CDR3 protein, CDR3 DNA. A D gene is named only where the DNA matches it firmly. The size of a clone is reported for some rows only, either as once, few or many, or as a class for expanded clones.

clone size: NA; J gene: TRBJ2-1; D gene: TRBD2; V gene: TRBV7-3; CDR3 length: 13; CDR3 protein: CASRLAGGDGQFF; CDR3 DNA: TGTGCCAGCCGCCTAGCGGGGGGGGATGGGCAGTTCTTC
clone size: NA; J gene: TRBJ2-7; D gene: NA; V gene: TRBV10-2; CDR3 length: 15; CDR3 protein: CASSESTVEAYEQYF; CDR3 DNA: TGCGCCAGCAGTGAGTCGACAGTCGAGGCCTACGAGCAGTACTTC
clone size: NA; J gene: TRBJ1-1; D gene: NA; V gene: TRBV15; CDR3 length: 14; CDR3 protein: CATSRDQVEGEAFF; CDR3 DNA: TGTGCCACCAGCAGAGATCAGGTAGAGGGGGAAGCTTTCTTT
clone size: NA; J gene: TRBJ1-6; D gene: TRBD1; V gene: TRBV7-3; CDR3 length: 15; CDR3 protein: CASSHGQAHNSPLHF; CDR3 DNA: TGTGCCAGCAGCCACGGACAGGCCCATAATTCACCCCTCCACTTT
clone size: NA; J gene: TRBJ2-7; D gene: NA; V gene: TRBV19; CDR3 length: 13; CDR3 protein: CASSNDRLLEQYF; CDR3 DNA: TGTGCCAGTAGCAACGACAGGCTCCTCGAGCAGTACTTC
clone size: few; J gene: TRBJ2-5; D gene: NA; V gene: TRBV2; CDR3 length: 15; CDR3 protein: CASVVGPQIQETQYF; CDR3 DNA: TGTGCCAGCGTAGTCGGACCTCAAATTCAAGAGACCCAGTACTTC
clone size: NA; J gene: TRBJ2-7; D gene: NA; V gene: TRBV5-4; CDR3 length: 15; CDR3 protein: CASSHTKGGSYEQYF; CDR3 DNA: TGTGCCAGCAGCCACACCAAGGGGGGTTCCTACGAGCAGTACTTC
clone size: NA; J gene: TRBJ1-5; D gene: NA; V gene: TRBV28; CDR3 length: 14; CDR3 protein: CASSPPFGVQPQHF; CDR3 DNA: TGTGCCAGCAGTCCGCCTTTCGGGGTACAGCCCCAGCATTTT
clone size: NA; J gene: TRBJ2-1; D gene: NA; V gene: TRBV13; CDR3 length: 12; CDR3 protein: CASRVSYNEQFF; CDR3 DNA: TGTGCCAGCAGAGTCAGCTACAATGAGCAGTTCTTC
clone size: once; J gene: TRBJ1-2; D gene: NA; V gene: TRBV19; CDR3 length: 13; CDR3 protein: CASTLGGGYGYTF; CDR3 DNA: TGTGCCAGTACCCTGGGGGGGGGCTATGGCTACACCTTC
clone size: NA; J gene: TRBJ2-1; D gene: TRBD1; V gene: TRBV9; CDR3 length: 15; CDR3 protein: CASSVGNRGYNEQFF; CDR3 DNA: TGTGCCAGCAGCGTAGGAAACAGGGGTTACAATGAGCAGTTCTTC
clone size: NA; J gene: TRBJ2-3; D gene: NA; V gene: TRBV29-1; CDR3 length: 13; CDR3 protein: CSVVRESTDTQYF; CDR3 DNA: TGCAGCGTTGTGAGGGAAAGCACAGATACGCAGTATTTT
clone size: NA; J gene: TRBJ1-2; D gene: NA; V gene: TRBV4-1; CDR3 length: 14; CDR3 protein: CASSQIGGAEGYTF; CDR3 DNA: TGCGCCAGCAGCCAAATAGGGGGGGCAGAGGGCTACACCTTC
clone size: NA; J gene: TRBJ2-7; D gene: TRBD1; V gene: TRBV5-6; CDR3 length: 16; CDR3 protein: CASSSGTGKRIYEQYF; CDR3 DNA: TGTGCCAGCAGCTCTGGGACAGGGAAACGTATCTACGAGCAGTACTTC
clone size: NA; J gene: TRBJ2-1; D gene: TRBD1; V gene: TRBV2; CDR3 length: 17; CDR3 protein: CASSGYGTGMTYNEQFF; CDR3 DNA: TGTGCCAGCAGTGGATACGGGACAGGGATGACGTACAATGAGCAGTTCTTC
clone size: few; J gene: TRBJ2-3; D gene: TRBD2; V gene: TRBV15; CDR3 length: 15; CDR3 protein: CATTETSGAADTQYF; CDR3 DNA: TGTGCCACCACCGAAACTAGCGGGGCGGCAGATACGCAGTATTTT
clone size: once; J gene: TRBJ2-7; D gene: TRBD1; V gene: TRBV19; CDR3 length: 15; CDR3 protein: CASSVTGGRSYEQYF; CDR3 DNA: TGTGCCAGTAGTGTGACAGGGGGCAGATCCTACGAGCAGTACTTC
clone size: NA; J gene: TRBJ2-4; D gene: NA; V gene: TRBV7-9; CDR3 length: 13; CDR3 protein: CASSTGVKNIQYF; CDR3 DNA: TGTGCCAGCAGCACAGGAGTGAAAAACATTCAGTACTTC
clone size: NA; J gene: TRBJ2-3; D gene: NA; V gene: TRBV27; CDR3 length: 13; CDR3 protein: CASGFTGFDTQYF; CDR3 DNA: TGTGCCAGCGGTTTTACAGGGTTCGATACGCAGTATTTT
clone size: NA; J gene: TRBJ2-7; D gene: NA; V gene: TRBV6-1; CDR3 length: 14; CDR3 protein: CASSVRGVSYEQYF; CDR3 DNA: TGTGCCAGCAGTGTAAGGGGGGTGTCCTACGAGCAGTACTTC
clone size: NA; J gene: TRBJ1-2; D gene: NA; V gene: TRBV6-5; CDR3 length: 14; CDR3 protein: CASSVGTAPYGYTF; CDR3 DNA: TGTGCCAGCAGTGTGGGGACGGCCCCCTATGGCTACACCTTC
clone size: NA; J gene: TRBJ2-1; D gene: NA; V gene: TRBV10-1; CDR3 length: 16; CDR3 protein: CASSDGRSLGYNEQFF; CDR3 DNA: TGCGCCAGCAGTGATGGTCGGTCCTTGGGCTACAATGAGCAGTTCTTC
clone size: NA; J gene: TRBJ2-7; D gene: NA; V gene: TRBV6-1; CDR3 length: 13; CDR3 protein: CASSEVVLNEQYF; CDR3 DNA: TGTGCCAGCAGTGAAGTTGTTTTAAACGAGCAGTACTTC
clone size: once; J gene: TRBJ1-4; D gene: NA; V gene: TRBV6-1; CDR3 length: 17; CDR3 protein: CASSAFLPRAPNEKLFF; CDR3 DNA: TGTGCCAGCAGTGCCTTTCTACCCAGGGCCCCTAATGAAAAACTGTTTTTT
clone size: medium-sized; J gene: TRBJ1-1; D gene: NA; V gene: TRBV6-1; CDR3 length: 13; CDR3 protein: CASSDGTTTEAFF; CDR3 DNA: TGTGCCAGCAGCGACGGGACAACCACTGAAGCTTTCTTT
clone size: NA; J gene: TRBJ2-7; D gene: NA; V gene: TRBV12-2; CDR3 length: 12; CDR3 protein: CASSLGTYEQYF; CDR3 DNA: TGTGCCAGCAGCTTAGGAACCTACGAGCAGTACTTC
clone size: NA; J gene: TRBJ2-1; D gene: NA; V gene: TRBV5-4; CDR3 length: 11; CDR3 protein: CASSLGGEQFF; CDR3 DNA: TGTGCCAGCAGCTTAGGGGGTGAGCAGTTCTTC
clone size: NA; J gene: TRBJ2-7; D gene: NA; V gene: TRBV2; CDR3 length: 15; CDR3 protein: CASSGWGSQGGEQYF; CDR3 DNA: TGTGCCAGCAGTGGCTGGGGCAGCCAGGGCGGCGAGCAGTACTTC
clone size: NA; J gene: TRBJ2-5; D gene: NA; V gene: TRBV4-2; CDR3 length: 15; CDR3 protein: CASSQDLRDQETQYF; CDR3 DNA: TGTGCCAGCAGCCAAGATTTGCGGGATCAAGAGACCCAGTACTTC
clone size: few; J gene: TRBJ2-3; D gene: TRBD2; V gene: TRBV7-2; CDR3 length: 17; CDR3 protein: CASSLVAGGPDTDTQYF; CDR3 DNA: TGTGCCAGCAGCTTAGTGGCGGGGGGGCCTGACACAGATACGCAGTATTTT
clone size: NA; J gene: TRBJ2-3; D gene: TRBD2; V gene: TRBV4-2; CDR3 length: 17; CDR3 protein: CASSQDLAGPLFGTQYF; CDR3 DNA: TGTGCCAGCAGCCAAGACCTAGCGGGGCCCCTCTTTGGTACGCAGTATTTT
clone size: NA; J gene: TRBJ1-4; D gene: NA; V gene: TRBV9; CDR3 length: 14; CDR3 protein: CASSVGPTNEKLFF; CDR3 DNA: TGTGCCAGCAGCGTTGGGCCAACTAATGAAAAACTGTTTTTT
clone size: NA; J gene: TRBJ2-2; D gene: NA; V gene: TRBV9; CDR3 length: 15; CDR3 protein: CASSPKGSEAGELFF; CDR3 DNA: TGTGCCAGCAGCCCGAAGGGGTCCGAGGCCGGGGAGCTGTTTTTT
clone size: once; J gene: TRBJ1-3; D gene: NA; V gene: TRBV4-1; CDR3 length: 15; CDR3 protein: CASSHDSGGGNTIYF; CDR3 DNA: TGCGCCAGCAGCCACGACAGTGGTGGTGGAAACACCATATATTTT
clone size: NA; J gene: TRBJ2-7; D gene: TRBD1; V gene: TRBV5-1; CDR3 length: 13; CDR3 protein: CASRTGTLGEQYF; CDR3 DNA: TGCGCCAGCCGGACAGGGACCCTCGGCGAGCAGTACTTC
clone size: NA; J gene: TRBJ2-3; D gene: TRBD2; V gene: TRBV5-1; CDR3 length: 21; CDR3 protein: CASSLVAPGLAGGSHTDTQYF; CDR3 DNA: TGCGCCAGCAGCTTGGTGGCCCCGGGACTAGCGGGGGGTTCTCACACAGATACGCAGTATTTT
clone size: NA; J gene: TRBJ2-3; D gene: NA; V gene: TRBV19; CDR3 length: 11; CDR3 protein: CASTLGDTQYF; CDR3 DNA: TGTGCCAGTACCTTGGGAGATACGCAGTATTTT
clone size: NA; J gene: TRBJ2-1; D gene: NA; V gene: TRBV6-6; CDR3 length: 12; CDR3 protein: CASSYNVNEQFF; CDR3 DNA: TGTGCCAGCAGTTACAACGTGAATGAGCAGTTCTTC
clone size: NA; J gene: TRBJ2-7; D gene: NA; V gene: TRBV15; CDR3 length: 13; CDR3 protein: CATSSDYDYEQYF; CDR3 DNA: TGTGCCACCAGCTCGGATTACGACTACGAGCAGTACTTC
clone size: NA; J gene: TRBJ2-3; D gene: NA; V gene: TRBV9; CDR3 length: 14; CDR3 protein: CASSWSGSTDTQYF; CDR3 DNA: TGTGCCAGCAGCTGGTCGGGGTCCACAGATACGCAGTATTTT
clone size: many; J gene: TRBJ1-6; D gene: NA; V gene: TRBV5-4; CDR3 length: 17; CDR3 protein: CASRPGGPGLSSGALHF; CDR3 DNA: TGTGCCAGCAGACCAGGCGGGCCGGGGCTATCCAGCGGTGCCCTCCACTTT
clone size: few; J gene: TRBJ2-7; D gene: TRBD2; V gene: TRBV29-1; CDR3 length: 14; CDR3 protein: CSVTGRGSPYEQYF; CDR3 DNA: TGCAGCGTTACGGGGCGGGGGAGTCCCTACGAGCAGTACTTC
clone size: once; J gene: TRBJ2-7; D gene: TRBD1; V gene: TRBV19; CDR3 length: 15; CDR3 protein: CASTLGTGGTNEQYF; CDR3 DNA: TGTGCCAGTACTTTAGGGACAGGGGGCACGAACGAGCAGTACTTC
clone size: NA; J gene: TRBJ2-3; D gene: TRBD2; V gene: TRBV4-2; CDR3 length: 16; CDR3 protein: CASSQEGRGGTDTQYF; CDR3 DNA: TGTGCCAGCAGCCAAGAAGGGCGGGGGGGCACAGATACGCAGTATTTT
clone size: few; J gene: TRBJ2-1; D gene: TRBD1; V gene: TRBV18; CDR3 length: 16; CDR3 protein: CASSPPSGTGTGEQFF; CDR3 DNA: TGTGCCAGCTCACCACCCTCCGGGACAGGGACTGGCGAGCAGTTCTTC
clone size: NA; J gene: TRBJ1-6; D gene: TRBD1; V gene: TRBV27; CDR3 length: 15; CDR3 protein: CASSSLTGWNSPLHF; CDR3 DNA: TGTGCCAGCAGTTCCTTGACAGGGTGGAATTCACCCCTCCACTTT
clone size: NA; J gene: TRBJ1-1; D gene: TRBD1; V gene: TRBV11-2; CDR3 length: 16; CDR3 protein: CASSLDLGQGNTEAFF; CDR3 DNA: TGTGCCAGCAGCTTAGATTTGGGACAGGGAAACACTGAAGCTTTCTTT
clone size: once; J gene: TRBJ2-1; D gene: NA; V gene: TRBV28; CDR3 length: 15; CDR3 protein: CASSLGSGTYNEQFF; CDR3 DNA: TGTGCCAGCAGTTTGGGATCAGGGACTTACAATGAGCAGTTCTTC
clone size: NA; J gene: TRBJ2-1; D gene: NA; V gene: TRBV7-3; CDR3 length: 14; CDR3 protein: CASSSSGGGNEQFF; CDR3 DNA: TGTGCCAGCAGCTCCTCAGGAGGGGGCAATGAGCAGTTCTTC
clone size: once; J gene: TRBJ1-5; D gene: NA; V gene: TRBV7-2; CDR3 length: 17; CDR3 protein: CASSLLGREVSNQPQHF; CDR3 DNA: TGTGCCAGCAGCTTATTGGGCAGAGAAGTTAGCAATCAGCCCCAGCATTTT
clone size: NA; J gene: TRBJ2-4; D gene: NA; V gene: TRBV6-6; CDR3 length: 16; CDR3 protein: CASSYGTDLAKNIQYF; CDR3 DNA: TGTGCCAGCAGTTACGGGACGGACTTAGCCAAAAACATTCAGTACTTC
clone size: NA; J gene: TRBJ1-6; D gene: TRBD1; V gene: TRBV27; CDR3 length: 21; CDR3 protein: CASSPHRDNWFTDRADSPLHF; CDR3 DNA: TGTGCCAGCAGTCCGCACAGGGATAACTGGTTCACGGACAGGGCGGATTCACCCCTCCACTTT
clone size: NA; J gene: TRBJ2-3; D gene: TRBD1; V gene: TRBV14; CDR3 length: 15; CDR3 protein: CASSHWDSITDTQYF; CDR3 DNA: TGTGCCAGCAGCCATTGGGACAGCATCACAGATACGCAGTATTTT